Following are 21 T cell receptor beta chains from one sample sequenced in a study of T cell responses to AZD1222 COVID-19 vaccine (dated by TCRdb to about 2021). Receptor amplification or capture employed the immunoSEQ multiplex PCR assay. Here the immuneACCESS table is served through TCRdb, limited to in-frame sequences with V and J called. Missing clones are a known gap in these copies; in checked studies unresolved V genes cover under half, and the rest lacks a known reason. This sample holds under 200,000 clones; approximately 95% were observed only once. Together, the top ten hold about 3.9% of the sample. The sample's time point label, decoded: baseline before first vaccination. The sample here was peripheral blood, taken on day 0 of AZD1222 vaccination. The origin of the receptors is an adult in good health.

The rearrangement joins TRBV7-8 to TRBJ2-7, with a weak D call TRBD2 (6 bases). CDR3 size: 15 residues. Trimming shortened V by 2 bases and J by 2 bases, and 13 bases separated the two germline ends. Germline CDR1 reads SGHVS; CDR2 reads FQNEAQ. The DNA of the CDR3 is TGTGCCAGCAGCTTAATGTCAACTAGCCCCTACGAGCAGTACTTC. Translation: CASSLMSTSPYEQYF.

This clone was counted once. This chain joins TRBV14 and TRBJ1-2, with no clear D. Germline CDR1 and CDR2: SGHDN and FVKESK. Trimming removed 3 bases at V and 4 bases at J, with 9 bases between. The CDR3 spans 13 residues. CDR3 loop: CASSHRRPYGYTF. The CDR3 bases are TGTGCCAGCAGCCATAGACGGCCCTATGGCTACACCTTC. Variable domain in full (rest from reference TRBV14 and TRBJ1-2): EAGVTQFPSHSVIEKGQTVTLRCDPISGHDNLYWYRRVMGKEIKFLLHFVKESKQDESGMPNNRFLAERTGGTYSTLKVQPAELEDSGVYFCASSHRRPYGYTFGSGTRLTVV.

V is TRBV12-3 or TRBV12-4 and J is TRBJ1-2; 7 bases fit TRBD1. Trimming cost V 6 bases and J 4 bases; bases outside gene matches: 5. The CDR3 covers 13 residues. In nucleotides, the CDR3 is TGTGCCAGCAGGCGGACAGGATTCTATGGCTACACCTTC. The encoded protein is CASRRTGFYGYTF.

In nucleotides, the CDR3 is TGTGCCAGCAGCCAACTCGTTTGGGGGAGGAACACTGAAGCTTTCTTT. Encoded protein: CASSQLVWGRNTEAFF. The gene calls are TRBV7-6 and TRBJ1-1; D might be TRBD1 (5 bases). With 5 bases removed from V and 1 base from J, the gap between germline ends came to 17 bases. CDR1 is SGHVS, CDR2 FNYEAQ, per germline. The CDR3 is 16 residues long.

This chain joins TRBV6-6 and TRBJ2-2; D is undetermined. Germline V lookup: CDR1 MNHNY, CDR2 SVGAGI (reference sequence). The CDR3 contains 13 residues. Trimming stripped 4 bases from V and 2 bases from J, with 5 bases between. The CDR3: CASSSPNTGELFF. As DNA, the CDR3 is TGTGCCAGCAGTTCACCTAACACCGGGGAGCTGTTTTTT.

The rearrangement joins TRBV21-1 to TRBJ2-2. TRBV21-1 is noted as a pseudogene. This CDR3 comprises 15 residues. The CDR3 is CASSLLKVQTGELFF. CDR3 in DNA: TGTGCCAGCAGCCTCCTGAAGGTGCAGACCGGGGAGCTGTTTTTT.

The gene calls are TRBV6-1 and TRBJ1-3; TRBD1 matches 10 bases. The germline V gene encodes CDR1 MNHNS and CDR2 SASEGT. Trimming took 1 base from V and 0 from J; bases not matched to a gene: 3. There are 17 residues in the CDR3. CDR3 DNA: TGTGCCAGCAGTGAAGTGGGGACAGGGGCCTCTGGAAACACCATATATTTT. This translates into CASSEVGTGASGNTIYF.

The V call is TRBV2, the J call TRBJ2-2; 10 bases agree with TRBD2. Germline values: CDR1 SNHLY, CDR2 FYNNEI. CDR3 length: 20 amino acids. J gave up 1 base and V 7 bases, and 18 bases lay outside the gene matches. DNA for the CDR3: TGTGCCAGCACCGGCATGGTAGCGGGAGGCCCCCAGATGAACACCGGGGAGCTGTTTTTT. This gives the protein CASTGMVAGGPQMNTGELFF.

The rearrangement uses TRBV3-1 (or the pseudogene TRBV3-2) and TRBJ1-5, with TRBD1 matching over 8 bases. Germline V gene lookup returns CDR1 LGHDT and CDR2 YNNKEL (reference sequence). J gave up 3 bases and V 3 bases, and 7 bases lay outside the gene matches. This CDR3 comprises 16 residues. This CDR3 is CASSHHGQGYNQPQHF. The CDR3 bases are TGTGCCAGCAGCCACCACGGACAGGGCTACAATCAGCCCCAGCATTTT.

The gene calls are TRBV6-1 and TRBJ1-1; D might be TRBD1 (6 bases). Germline loops: CDR1 MNHNS, CDR2 SASEGT. V was shortened by 0 bases and J by 6 bases, with 8 bases between the two germline ends. There are 13 residues in the CDR3. The CDR3 loop reads CASSEAGGPEAFF. The DNA of the CDR3 is TGTGCCAGCAGTGAAGCTGGGGGGCCTGAAGCTTTCTTT.

The chain uses TRBV5-1 and TRBJ2-1; a possible D gene is TRBD2 (5 bases). The germline gives CDR1 SGHRS, CDR2 YFSETQ. The CDR3 loop spans 15 amino acids. V lost 0 bases, J lost 2 bases, and 9 bases lay in between. CDR3 nucleotides: TGCGCCAGCAGCTTGGTCGGACTGGCCTACAATGAGCAGTTCTTC. It specifies CASSLVGLAYNEQFF.

The chain links TRBV3-1 (or the pseudogene TRBV3-2) to TRBJ1-4; no definite D call. The CDR3 totals 16 residues. The germline gives CDR1 LGHDT, CDR2 YNNKEL (reference sequence). V was pared by 2 bases and J by 1 base, with 11 bases between. The CDR3 sequence is CASSQIGPRTNEKLFF. DNA of the CDR3: TGTGCCAGCAGCCAAATAGGGCCACGAACTAATGAAAAACTGTTTTTT.

CDR3 residues: CASSLPSGGVGEKLFF. The CDR3 bases are TGTGCCAGCAGCTTACCCTCAGGGGGAGTTGGTGAAAAACTGTTTTTT. This sequence joins TRBV11-2 and TRBJ1-4; 7 bases map to TRBD1. The V gene's germline CDR1 is SGHAT and CDR2 FQNNGV. With 2 bases clipped from V and 7 bases from J, the junction kept 10 bases outside the gene matches. The CDR3 loop spans 16 amino acids.

Only one count was recorded for this clone. V usage is TRBV5-6 and J usage is TRBJ2-7; D unclear. Germline V gene sequence: CDR1 SGHDT, CDR2 YYEEEE. Trimming took off 0 bases at V and 0 bases at J, with 4 bases between the two ends. This CDR3 spans 13 amino acids. The CDR3 DNA reads as TGTGCCAGCAGCTTGGACACCTCCTACGAGCAGTACTTC. This sequence encodes CASSLDTSYEQYF.

The gene calls are TRBV12-3 or TRBV12-4 and TRBJ2-7; D gene ambiguous. The CDR3 length is 11 residues. Trimming shortened V by 8 bases and J by 0 bases, and 5 bases separated the two germline ends. The CDR3 bases are TGTGCCAGCTCGGTCTCCTACGAGCAGTACTTC. This gives the protein CASSVSYEQYF.

This chain uses TRBV11-2 with TRBJ1-2; 8 bases map to TRBD1. Germline trimming cut 4 bases from V and 4 bases from J; bases unmatched to any gene: 5. The V gene's germline CDR1 is SGHAT and CDR2 FQNNGV. The CDR3 contains 14 residues. Here the CDR3 DNA reads TGTGCCAGCAGCTCCGACAGGGGAATCTATGGCTACACCTTC. Amino acid sequence: CASSSDRGIYGYTF.

J is TRBJ1-1 and V is TRBV12-3 or TRBV12-4; weak D call: TRBD1 (6 bases). The V end was cut by 6 bases, the J end by 7 bases, with 12 bases between. This CDR3 has 12 amino acids. DNA of the CDR3: TGTGCCAGCAGCATAGGGGGGTTTGAAGCTTTCTTT. Translation gives CASSIGGFEAFF.

The gene calls are TRBV19 and TRBJ1-2; D is perhaps TRBD1 (5 bases). V was cut by 7 bases and J by 2 bases, with 11 bases left in between. Germline loops: CDR1 LNHDA, CDR2 SQIVND (reference sequence). This CDR3 comprises 13 residues. The CDR3 sequence is CASKYEGNYGYTF. The DNA of the CDR3 is TGTGCCAGTAAATATGAGGGGAACTATGGCTACACCTTC. Full variable domain (missing parts from reference TRBV19 and TRBJ1-2): DGGITQSPKYLFRKEGQNVTLSCEQNLNHDAMYWYRQDPGQGLRLIYYSQIVNDFQKGDIAEGYSVSREKKESFPLTVTSAQKNPTAFYLCASKYEGNYGYTFGSGTRLTVV.

The genes are TRBV4-2 and TRBJ2-7, with D perhaps TRBD2 (6 bases). The germline V and J ends were trimmed by 1 base and 2 bases, with 15 bases remaining between them. The CDR3 is 16 amino acids. The germline gives CDR1 LGHNA, CDR2 YNFKEQ. The CDR3 is CASSQVYGGLPYEQYF. The CDR3 DNA sequence: TGTGCCAGCAGCCAAGTCTACGGGGGTCTCCCCTACGAGCAGTACTTC.

The genes are TRBV30 and TRBJ1-4; tentatively, D is TRBD1 (6 bases). Trimming took 0 bases from V and 8 from J, leaving 16 bases between them. The CDR3 covers 15 residues. In germline, CDR1 is GTSNPN, CDR2 SVGIG (reference sequence). CDR3: CAWSVPGQSTEKLFF. CDR3 DNA sequence: TGTGCCTGGAGTGTACCCGGACAGTCTACCGAAAAACTGTTTTTT.

This clone was recorded only once. The V call is TRBV18, the J call TRBJ2-1; TRBD2 matches at 11 bases. Germline loops: CDR1 KGHSH, CDR2 LQKENI. CDR3 size: 15 residues. V shed 4 bases and J 8 bases; nucleotides not matched to a gene: 7. The CDR3 loop reads CASSRPTSGVDEQFF. The CDR3 nucleotides are TGTGCCAGCTCACGACCGACTAGCGGGGTCGATGAGCAGTTCTTC.